This is a list of T cell receptor beta chains from one sample in a study of shared clonotypes between healthy human individuals. The method was immunoSEQ multiplex PCR; TCRdb's version includes in-frame clones alone and lacks a portion of them. Of around 510,000 clones listed, about 96% were seen once; the top ten hold under 0.065%. The sequencing sample was made of naive CD4+ T cells sorted from blood. The origin of the receptors is a woman in her 30s in good health. Both conserved end residues are part of each CDR3. The D gene is left open where the match is weak. Some rows mark clone size as missing; the rest say once, few, many or name a class of expanded clone.

size: .
D: .
J: TRBJ1-2
V: TRBV19
CDR3: CASSPHSEDYGYTF
DNA: TGTGCCAGTAGTCCGCACTCCGAGGACTATGGCTACACCTTC

size: .
D: .
J: TRBJ2-2
V: TRBV18
CDR3: CASSLRVETGELFF
DNA: TGTGCCAGCTCACTACGGGTGGAGACCGGGGAGCTGTTTTTT

size: .
D: .
J: TRBJ2-7
V: TRBV18
CDR3: CASSPGGVRYEQYF
DNA: TGTGCCAGCTCACCAGGTGGGGTTAGGTACGAGCAGTACTTC

size: .
D: TRBD2
J: TRBJ2-1
V: TRBV5-4
CDR3: CASSQKLINGTSGRAYEQFF
DNA: TGTGCCAGCAGCCAGAAGCTTATTAATGGGACTAGCGGGAGGGCGTATGAGCAGTTCTTC

size: .
D: .
J: TRBJ2-7
V: TRBV19
CDR3: CASSIDQRGGRHF
DNA: TGTGCCAGTAGTATAGATCAGCGAGGAGGTCGACACTTC

size: .
D: .
J: TRBJ2-1
V: TRBV10-1
CDR3: CASSEAIDNEQFF
DNA: TGCGCCAGCAGTGAAGCCATCGACAATGAGCAGTTCTTC

size: .
D: .
J: TRBJ1-5
V: TRBV12-1
CDR3: CASSFVGGEGPNQPQHF
DNA: TGTGCCAGCAGCTTTGTCGGGGGGGAGGGGCCCAATCAGCCCCAGCATTTT

size: once
D: TRBD2
J: TRBJ2-2
V: TRBV28
CDR3: CASTQLAGELNTGELFF
DNA: TGTGCCAGCACCCAACTAGCGGGAGAGCTGAACACCGGGGAGCTGTTTTTT

size: .
D: .
J: TRBJ2-2
V: TRBV28
CDR3: CASIEGTANTGELFF
DNA: TGTGCCAGCATTGAGGGGACCGCGAACACCGGGGAGCTGTTTTTT

size: .
D: .
J: TRBJ2-7
V: TRBV28
CDR3: CASTPTQDRPNNEQYF
DNA: TGTGCCAGCACTCCTACCCAAGACAGGCCCAACAACGAGCAGTACTTC

size: once
D: TRBD1
J: TRBJ1-2
V: TRBV28
CDR3: CASSLPRGSAPPGGYTF
DNA: TGTGCCAGCAGTTTACCCAGGGGGAGCGCCCCGCCCGGCGGCTACACCTTC

size: .
D: TRBD1
J: TRBJ2-7
V: TRBV28
CDR3: CASSLLPGQGEQYF
DNA: TGTGCCAGCAGTCTACTCCCGGGACAGGGCGAGCAGTACTTC

size: .
D: .
J: TRBJ1-3
V: TRBV29-1
CDR3: CSVGDGSGNTIYF
DNA: TGCAGCGTTGGGGACGGCTCTGGAAACACCATATATTTT

size: .
D: .
J: TRBJ2-1
V: TRBV29-1
CDR3: CSVVQSIANEQFF
DNA: TGCAGCGTTGTACAGTCAATAGCAAATGAGCAGTTCTTC

size: .
D: .
J: TRBJ1-5
V: TRBV5-8
CDR3: CASSLGTDSWQPQHF
DNA: TGTGCCAGCAGCTTGGGGACGGATTCCTGGCAGCCCCAGCATTTT

size: .
D: TRBD2
J: TRBJ2-6
V: TRBV15
CDR3: CATSRDIAGGYSGANVLTF
DNA: TGTGCCACCAGCAGGGATATAGCGGGAGGTTACTCTGGGGCCAACGTCCTGACTTTC

size: .
D: .
J: TRBJ2-3
V: TRBV25-1
CDR3: CASSGLTDTQYF
DNA: TGTGCCAGCAGTGGTCTGACAGATACGCAGTATTTT

size: .
D: .
J: TRBJ1-5
V: TRBV19
CDR3: CASSYRAGQPQHF
DNA: TGTGCCAGTAGTTACAGGGCCGGTCAGCCCCAGCATTTT

size: .
D: .
J: TRBJ2-3
V: TRBV18
CDR3: CASSPKGMRTDTQYF
DNA: TGTGCCAGCTCACCGAAGGGCATGCGCACAGATACGCAGTATTTT

size: .
D: TRBD2
J: TRBJ2-7
V: TRBV14
CDR3: CASSHPSGYEQYF
DNA: TGTGCCAGCAGCCATCCTAGCGGCTACGAGCAGTACTTC

size: .
D: TRBD1
J: TRBJ1-1
V: TRBV7-8
CDR3: CASGTGGPRAFF
DNA: TGTGCCAGCGGTACAGGGGGCCCCCGAGCTTTCTTT

size: .
D: TRBD2
J: TRBJ2-3
V: TRBV5-1
CDR3: CASSLAALAGKRDTQYF
DNA: TGCGCCAGCAGCTTGGCGGCGCTAGCGGGAAAGAGGGATACGCAGTATTTT

size: .
D: TRBD1
J: TRBJ1-4
V: TRBV7-9
CDR3: CASSAGNLGTGREKLFF
DNA: TGTGCCAGCAGCGCGGGAAACCTCGGGACAGGGAGAGAAAAACTGTTTTTT

size: .
D: .
J: TRBJ2-6
V: TRBV7-9
CDR3: CASSGQGANVLTF
DNA: TGTGCCAGCAGCGGGCAAGGGGCCAACGTCCTGACTTTC

size: .
D: TRBD2
J: TRBJ2-7
V: TRBV28
CDR3: CASSFVSGGDYEQYF
DNA: TGTGCCAGCAGTTTTGTTTCGGGAGGTGACTACGAGCAGTACTTC

size: .
D: .
J: TRBJ1-1
V: TRBV19
CDR3: CASSPYGPMNTEAFF
DNA: TGTGCCAGTAGTCCCTACGGTCCGATGAACACTGAAGCTTTCTTT

size: .
D: .
J: TRBJ1-4
V: TRBV28
CDR3: CASSSWTASNEKLFF
DNA: TGTGCCAGCAGTTCATGGACAGCCAGTAATGAAAAACTGTTTTTT

size: .
D: .
J: TRBJ2-3
V: TRBV6-5
CDR3: CASSYSVVDTQYF
DNA: TGTGCCAGCAGTTACTCTGTCGTTGATACGCAGTATTTT

size: .
D: .
J: TRBJ2-2
V: TRBV7-6
CDR3: CASSLVYGNTGELFF
DNA: TGTGCCAGCAGCTTAGTTTACGGGAACACCGGGGAGCTGTTTTTT

size: .
D: .
J: TRBJ2-3
V: TRBV9
CDR3: CASSVDRYTQYF
DNA: TGTGCCAGCAGCGTAGACCGATATACGCAGTATTTT

size: .
D: .
J: TRBJ2-1
V: TRBV2
CDR3: CASSEVYEQFF
DNA: TGTGCCAGCAGTGAAGTGTATGAGCAGTTCTTC

size: .
D: TRBD2
J: TRBJ2-1
V: TRBV29-1
CDR3: CSVSRTSEYNEQFF
DNA: TGCAGCGTTTCCCGGACTAGCGAATACAATGAGCAGTTCTTC

size: .
D: .
J: TRBJ2-5
V: TRBV7-9
CDR3: CASSLRQEETQYF
DNA: TGTGCCAGCAGCTTACGACAGGAAGAGACCCAGTACTTC

size: .
D: .
J: TRBJ2-3
V: TRBV2
CDR3: CATQEVPSTDTQYF
DNA: TGTGCCACGCAGGAGGTACCTAGCACAGATACGCAGTATTTT

size: .
D: .
J: TRBJ2-4
V: TRBV13
CDR3: CASSRNGGAKNIQYF
DNA: TGTGCCAGCAGCCGAAACGGGGGAGCCAAAAACATTCAGTACTTC

size: .
D: .
J: TRBJ2-7
V: TRBV21-1
CDR3: CASSKARDYEQYF
DNA: TGTGCCAGCAGCAAAGCAAGAGACTACGAGCAGTACTTC

size: .
D: .
J: TRBJ2-7
V: TRBV4-2
CDR3: CASSQDDGYEQYF
DNA: TGTGCCAGCAGCCAAGATGACGGCTACGAGCAGTACTTC

size: once
D: .
J: TRBJ1-1
V: TRBV4-1
CDR3: CASSLSTVNTEAFF
DNA: TGCGCCAGCAGCCTGAGCACAGTGAACACTGAAGCTTTCTTT

size: .
D: .
J: TRBJ1-1
V: TRBV28
CDR3: CASSLGETEAFF
DNA: TGTGCCAGCAGTTTAGGGGAGACTGAAGCTTTCTTT

size: .
D: .
J: TRBJ2-5
V: TRBV20-1
CDR3: CSARDTGTQYF
DNA: TGCAGTGCTAGAGATACCGGGACCCAATACTTC

size: .
D: TRBD2
J: TRBJ2-1
V: TRBV30
CDR3: CAWNGGSFYNEQFF
DNA: TGTGCCTGGAACGGCGGGAGCTTCTACAATGAGCAGTTCTTC

size: .
D: .
J: TRBJ1-3
V: TRBV15
CDR3: CATSRGGSLSGNTIYF
DNA: TGTGCCACCAGCAGAGGGGGGTCCCTCTCTGGAAACACCATATATTTT

size: .
D: .
J: TRBJ2-3
V: TRBV2
CDR3: CASGDEGAGTDTQYF
DNA: TGTGCCAGCGGAGACGAGGGCGCGGGCACAGATACGCAGTATTTT

size: once
D: .
J: TRBJ2-7
V: TRBV27
CDR3: CASSFYYRGTEDYEQYF
DNA: TGTGCCAGCAGTTTTTATTATCGCGGGACCGAGGACTACGAGCAGTACTTC

size: once
D: .
J: TRBJ1-3
V: TRBV9
CDR3: CAAAAGPGDTIYF
DNA: TGTGCAGCAGCAGCAGGGCCAGGGGACACCATATATTTT

size: .
D: .
J: TRBJ2-1
V: TRBV28
CDR3: CASSWGAGGYISLADTYNEQFF
DNA: TGTGCCAGCAGTTGGGGGGCAGGGGGTTATATCTCTCTAGCGGACACATACAATGAGCAGTTCTTC

size: .
D: .
J: TRBJ2-3
V: TRBV6-4
CDR3: CASRDLGTDTQYF
DNA: TGTGCCAGCCGAGACCTGGGTACAGATACGCAGTATTTT

size: .
D: .
J: TRBJ2-5
V: TRBV9
CDR3: CASSPRVVETQYF
DNA: TGTGCCAGCAGCCCTCGGGTGGTAGAGACCCAGTACTTC

size: .
D: TRBD1
J: TRBJ2-2
V: TRBV28
CDR3: CASSEYRGTGELFF
DNA: TGTGCCAGCAGTGAATACAGGGGTACCGGGGAGCTGTTTTTT

size: .
D: TRBD2
J: TRBJ2-1
V: TRBV29-1
CDR3: CSVSTQAGTSVYNEQFF
DNA: TGCAGCGTTTCTACCCAGGCCGGGACTAGCGTCTACAATGAGCAGTTCTTC

size: .
D: .
J: TRBJ2-7
V: TRBV21-1
CDR3: CASSKGAGAEQYF
DNA: TGTGCCAGCAGCAAAGGGGCGGGGGCAGAGCAGTACTTC

size: .
D: TRBD1
J: TRBJ2-2
V: TRBV28
CDR3: CASSTPRTGISGELFF
DNA: TGTGCCAGCAGCACACCTAGGACAGGGATCAGCGGGGAGCTGTTTTTT

size: .
D: .
J: TRBJ1-1
V: TRBV5-1
CDR3: CASSFESTGRTEAFF
DNA: TGCGCCAGCAGCTTTGAATCGACAGGTCGCACTGAAGCTTTCTTT

size: .
D: TRBD1
J: TRBJ1-5
V: TRBV15
CDR3: CATSGTGLSNQPQHF
DNA: TGTGCCACCAGCGGGACAGGACTTAGCAATCAGCCCCAGCATTTT

size: .
D: .
J: TRBJ1-1
V: TRBV7-9
CDR3: CASSPSRPVVNTEAFF
DNA: TGTGCCAGCAGCCCCTCCCGGCCAGTCGTGAACACTGAAGCTTTCTTT

size: .
D: .
J: TRBJ2-1
V: TRBV5-1
CDR3: CASSLGMSYNEQFF
DNA: TGCGCCAGCAGCTTGGGAATGTCCTACAATGAGCAGTTCTTC

size: .
D: .
J: TRBJ2-7
V: TRBV6-1
CDR3: CASSTQAEISYEQYF
DNA: TGTGCCAGCAGTACCCAGGCGGAGATCTCCTACGAGCAGTACTTC